The rows below give T cell receptor beta chains drawn from one sample of a study of blood T cell repertoires in COVID-19. TCRdb's copy holds only in-frame clones and misses some; the assay was immunoSEQ multiplex PCR. The sample yields approximately 150,000 clones, roughly 82% seen once. Sequenced input: peripheral blood. The source is a woman aged 70-85 years with acute or convalescent COVID-19. Each CDR3 is given with its conserved first and last residue.

TRBV7-9	TRBJ2-5	14	CASSPGLAGGTQYF
TRBV19	TRBJ2-5	14	CASSGQGASGTQYF
TRBV2	TRBJ2-1	14	CASEMDSSYNEQFF
TRBV7-6	TRBJ1-5	15	CASSSTGDYNQPQHF
TRBV6-2/TRBV6-3	TRBJ1-6	16	CASSFVIVRLNSPLHF
TRBV7-2	TRBJ2-7	15	CASSFDRVTTYEQYF
TRBV11-3	TRBJ2-1	14	CASSLSGGPNEQFF
TRBV7-8	TRBJ2-7	14	CASSLARRAIEQYF
TRBV28	TRBJ2-3	17	CASSSWGTGVRRDTQYF
TRBV5-4	TRBJ2-7	14	CASSSGQSRDEQYF
TRBV9	TRBJ2-7	16	CASSAQGTSGSREQYF
TRBV7-8	TRBJ2-5	16	CASSAGLAGGQETQYF
TRBV6-5	TRBJ2-1	13	CATKSRGYNEQFF
TRBV19	TRBJ1-2	14	CASSINPGQGRDTF
TRBV6-5	TRBJ1-6	13	CASSYQAHSPLHF
TRBV5-4	TRBJ1-2	14	CASSFSGIGNGYTF
TRBV19	TRBJ2-1	13	CASTGGSIYEQFF
TRBV19	TRBJ1-2	14	CASNGDRADYGYTF
TRBV6-1	TRBJ2-1	15	CASRARDREYNEQFF
TRBV7-2	TRBJ1-1	14	CASRLDSPLGEAFF
TRBV5-1	TRBJ1-2	17	CASSSGTGTGSNYGYTF
TRBV19	TRBJ2-7	12	CASSTGPGEQYF
TRBV6-6	TRBJ2-7	12	CASSYEYYEQYF
TRBV12-2	TRBJ1-5	13	CASRRQGDQPQHF
TRBV5-5	TRBJ2-5	14	CASSLRGNQETQYF
TRBV19	TRBJ2-3	16	CASSIDKRGSRDTQYF
TRBV28	TRBJ1-5	16	CASIKPPGLSNQPQHF
TRBV24-1	TRBJ2-3	13	CATRDRVLDTQYF
TRBV5-5	TRBJ1-1	15	CASSLVGQRNTEAFF
TRBV25-1	TRBJ2-7	15	CASSDIGEGSYEQYF
TRBV2	TRBJ1-1	15	CASSRDRLLNTEAFF
TRBV29-1	TRBJ2-7	13	CSVAGQGAFEQYF
TRBV2	TRBJ2-7	13	CASSTDRGREQYF
TRBV5-1	TRBJ1-6	16	CASSVNLQGNNSPLHF
TRBV19	TRBJ2-5	13	CASNNRGEETQYF
TRBV6-1	TRBJ1-5	15	CASSDRWAPNQPQHF
TRBV11-1	TRBJ2-1	15	CASSLMAGGNNEQFF
TRBV4-3	TRBJ1-2	14	CASSQAGGQGGYTF